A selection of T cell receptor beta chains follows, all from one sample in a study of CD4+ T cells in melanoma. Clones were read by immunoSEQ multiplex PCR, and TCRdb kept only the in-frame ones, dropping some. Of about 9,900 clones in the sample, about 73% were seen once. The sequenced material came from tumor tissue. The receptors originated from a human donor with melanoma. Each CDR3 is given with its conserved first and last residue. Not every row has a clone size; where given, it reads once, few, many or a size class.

CDR3: CASSLSTRVPRYGYTF; V: TRBV27; J: TRBJ1-2; size: -
CDR3: CASSVNRDTEAFF; V: TRBV11-2; J: TRBJ1-1; size: -
CDR3: CASSSAGAGGDNTGELFF; V: TRBV4-1; J: TRBJ2-2; size: -
CDR3: CAWKAKQRTGELFF; V: TRBV30; J: TRBJ2-2; size: -
CDR3: CASSAGTKQNIQYF; V: TRBV9; J: TRBJ2-4; size: -
CDR3: CASTALGGTQYF; V: TRBV6-6; J: TRBJ2-5; size: -
CDR3: CASSPGQLDGYTF; V: TRBV18; J: TRBJ1-2; size: -
CDR3: CASSPIGTGKGGNTIYF; V: TRBV18; J: TRBJ1-3; size: few
CDR3: CASSQISGNTIYF; V: TRBV19; J: TRBJ1-3; size: few
CDR3: CASSSQGGGDQPQHF; V: TRBV11-2; J: TRBJ1-5; size: once
CDR3: CASSLGGGDTEQFF; V: TRBV5-6; J: TRBJ2-1; size: -
CDR3: CASSYWDGEKLFF; V: TRBV6-5; J: TRBJ1-4; size: medium-sized
CDR3: CASSAASGGASNEQFF; V: TRBV4-1; J: TRBJ2-1; size: -
CDR3: CATRGLMNTEAFF; V: TRBV10-2; J: TRBJ1-1; size: -
CDR3: CASSRGQGSNQPQHF; V: TRBV4-1; J: TRBJ1-5; size: -
CDR3: CASSNKQRGVGDTQYF; V: TRBV4-2; J: TRBJ2-3; size: -
CDR3: CAISEAQGWNSNQPQHF; V: TRBV10-3; J: TRBJ1-5; size: -
CDR3: CASSPSLNTGELFF; V: TRBV7-3; J: TRBJ2-2; size: -
CDR3: CSVKRAENTEAFF; V: TRBV29-1; J: TRBJ1-1; size: few
CDR3: CSATGQHEQYF; V: TRBV20-1; J: TRBJ2-7; size: -
CDR3: CAWSVFGSLNNQPQHF; V: TRBV30; J: TRBJ1-5; size: -
CDR3: CASSKDRVYGYTF; V: TRBV9; J: TRBJ1-2; size: medium-sized
CDR3: CASSYRGAGDTQYF; V: TRBV6-5; J: TRBJ2-3; size: once
CDR3: CASSVGGTGANEQFF; V: TRBV9; J: TRBJ2-1; size: once
CDR3: CASSHPQGLSYGYTF; V: TRBV4-1; J: TRBJ1-2; size: -
CDR3: CASSQHDRANYGYTF; V: TRBV14; J: TRBJ1-2; size: few
CDR3: CASSLADQLGAFF; V: TRBV5-6; J: TRBJ1-1; size: -
CDR3: CASSLGQGFYNSPLHF; V: TRBV7-9; J: TRBJ1-6; size: -
CDR3: CASTRAGDPSNTGELFF; V: TRBV4-1; J: TRBJ2-2; size: -
CDR3: CASSLDRGTDTQYF; V: TRBV19; J: TRBJ2-3; size: once
CDR3: CASGDRSTDTQYF; V: TRBV6-5; J: TRBJ2-3; size: -
CDR3: CASRSGGQGQLQYF; V: TRBV7-8; J: TRBJ2-7; size: once
CDR3: CASSSDGQPQHF; V: TRBV7-9; J: TRBJ1-5; size: -
CDR3: CASREGPNYGYTF; V: TRBV5-6; J: TRBJ1-2; size: -
CDR3: CASSVKGGDNEQFF; V: TRBV6-4; J: TRBJ2-1; size: -
CDR3: CASSRAGQSVYGYTF; V: TRBV13; J: TRBJ1-2; size: -
CDR3: CASFGGNSQSRANVLTF; V: TRBV5-6; J: TRBJ2-6; size: -
CDR3: CASTWGPEAFF; V: TRBV7-6; J: TRBJ1-1; size: -
CDR3: CASSYSDTDTQYF; V: TRBV6-5; J: TRBJ2-3; size: -
CDR3: CASRSRDAAEAFF; V: TRBV6-5; J: TRBJ1-1; size: medium-sized
CDR3: CASSKISVDSSYEQYF; V: TRBV7-6; J: TRBJ2-7; size: -
CDR3: CASSQDISGGQETQYF; V: TRBV4-2; J: TRBJ2-5; size: -
CDR3: CARSLKRGGRLLLPPDTQYF; V: TRBV5-3; J: TRBJ2-3; size: few
CDR3: CASSLNPKYGYTF; V: TRBV7-9; J: TRBJ1-2; size: -
CDR3: CASVPSGGVQETQYF; V: TRBV25-1; J: TRBJ2-5; size: -
CDR3: CASSSGEAPYEQYF; V: TRBV5-1; J: TRBJ2-7; size: medium-sized
CDR3: CASSLMRSNYGYTF; V: TRBV5-5; J: TRBJ1-2; size: -
CDR3: CASSPAGGGETQYF; V: TRBV11-2; J: TRBJ2-5; size: medium-sized
CDR3: CASSVGGPNEKLFF; V: TRBV2; J: TRBJ1-4; size: -
CDR3: CASSPGTENTGELFF; V: TRBV5-1; J: TRBJ2-2; size: -
CDR3: CASSGAGTGAYEQYF; V: TRBV6-1; J: TRBJ2-7; size: -
CDR3: CAISEDVRVVEAFF; V: TRBV10-3; J: TRBJ1-1; size: -
CDR3: CASSVVLGGVFYEQYF; V: TRBV9; J: TRBJ2-7; size: -